This TCR beta chain was retrieved from a study of cytomegalovirus exposure and HLA in healthy donors. Study-wide points: It is likely that the observed cluster of highly shared sequence variants was a sequencing artifact. Trimming of TCR beta V- and J-genes showed a link, identified in a later analysis, to a missense DCLRE1C variant. Researchers counted 164 TCR beta chains as cytomegalovirus-associated. Generally TCR sequences proved uncommon, though certain public TCRs appeared in numerous donors.

V gave up 3 bases and J gave up 0 bases; unmatched junction bases: 8. The CDR3 consists of 17 residues. CDR1 is LNHDA and CDR2 is SQIVND in the germline V gene (reference sequence). Comment on this clone: The antigen is not known.

60 Vbeta and 13 Jbeta primers were used in PCR. Clones were read by immunoSEQ multiplex PCR, and TCRdb kept only the in-frame ones, dropping some. The profile shows about 190,000 clones, almost 75% of them singletons. Material: PBMCs. The sequence was collected from a woman in her 30s in good health and CMV-seropositive. This chain connects TRBV19 to TRBJ1-3, with 7 bases matching TRBD1. The CDR3 loop reads CASSIRGQPNSGNTIYF. In nucleotides, the CDR3 is TGTGCCAGTAGTATCAGGGGACAGCCAAACTCTGGAAACACCATATATTTT.